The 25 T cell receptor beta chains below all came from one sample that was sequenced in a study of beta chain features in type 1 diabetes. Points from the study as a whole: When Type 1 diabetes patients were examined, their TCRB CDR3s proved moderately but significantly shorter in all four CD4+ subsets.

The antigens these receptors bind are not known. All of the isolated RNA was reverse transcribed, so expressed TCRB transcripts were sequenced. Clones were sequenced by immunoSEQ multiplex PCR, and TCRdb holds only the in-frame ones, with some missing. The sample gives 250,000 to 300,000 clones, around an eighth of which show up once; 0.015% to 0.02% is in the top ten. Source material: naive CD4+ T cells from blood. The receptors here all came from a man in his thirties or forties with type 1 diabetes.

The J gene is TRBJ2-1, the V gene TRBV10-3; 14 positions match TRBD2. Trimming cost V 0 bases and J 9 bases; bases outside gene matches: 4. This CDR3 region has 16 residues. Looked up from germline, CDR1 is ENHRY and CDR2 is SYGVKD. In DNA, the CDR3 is TGTGCCATCAGTGAGTCGACTAGCGGGAGGGGGAGTGAGCAGTTCTTC. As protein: CAISESTSGRGSEQFF.

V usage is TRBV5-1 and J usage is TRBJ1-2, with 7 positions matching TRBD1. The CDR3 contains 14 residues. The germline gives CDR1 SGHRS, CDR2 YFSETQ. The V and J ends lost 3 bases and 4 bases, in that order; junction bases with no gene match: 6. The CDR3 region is CASSWDSGTYGYTF. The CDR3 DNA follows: TGCGCCAGCAGCTGGGACAGTGGTACCTATGGCTACACCTTC.

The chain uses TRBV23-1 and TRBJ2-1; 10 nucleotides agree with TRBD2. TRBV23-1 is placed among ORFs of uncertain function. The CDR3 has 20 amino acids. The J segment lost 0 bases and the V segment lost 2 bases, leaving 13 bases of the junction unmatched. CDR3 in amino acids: CASSQPKPGLAVSSYNEQFF. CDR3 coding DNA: TGCGCCAGCAGTCAACCGAAACCCGGACTAGCGGTTAGCTCCTACAATGAGCAGTTCTTC.

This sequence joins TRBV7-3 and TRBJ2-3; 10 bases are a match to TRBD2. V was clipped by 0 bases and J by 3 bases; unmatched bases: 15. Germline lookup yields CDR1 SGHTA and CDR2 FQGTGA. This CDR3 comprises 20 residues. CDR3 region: CASSLTAGLSTSGFTDTQYF. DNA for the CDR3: TGTGCCAGCAGCTTAACAGCCGGGCTATCGACTAGCGGGTTTACAGATACGCAGTATTTT.

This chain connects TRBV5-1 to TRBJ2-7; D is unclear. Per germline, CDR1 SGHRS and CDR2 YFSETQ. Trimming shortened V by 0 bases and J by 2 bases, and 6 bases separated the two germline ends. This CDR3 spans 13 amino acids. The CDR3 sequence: CASSLELPYEQYF. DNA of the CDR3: TGCGCCAGCAGCTTGGAACTACCCTACGAGCAGTACTTC.

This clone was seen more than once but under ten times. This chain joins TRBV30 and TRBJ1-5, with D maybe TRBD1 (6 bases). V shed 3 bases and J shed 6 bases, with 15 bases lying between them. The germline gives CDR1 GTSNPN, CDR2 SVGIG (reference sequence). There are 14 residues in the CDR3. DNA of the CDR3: TGTGCCTGGAGCCAAGGGGGGGCGGTTCAGCCCCAGCATTTT. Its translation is CAWSQGGAVQPQHF.

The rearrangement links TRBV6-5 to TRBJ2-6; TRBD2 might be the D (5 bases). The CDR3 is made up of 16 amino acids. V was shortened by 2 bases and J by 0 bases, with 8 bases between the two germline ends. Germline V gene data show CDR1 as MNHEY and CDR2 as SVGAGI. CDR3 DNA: TGTGCCAGCAGTTACGGCGGGCTCTCTGGGGCCAACGTCCTGACTTTC. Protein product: CASSYGGLSGANVLTF.

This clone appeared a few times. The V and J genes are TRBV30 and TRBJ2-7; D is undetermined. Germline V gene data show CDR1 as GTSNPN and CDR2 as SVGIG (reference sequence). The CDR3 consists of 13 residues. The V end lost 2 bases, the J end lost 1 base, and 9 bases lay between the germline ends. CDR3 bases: TGTGCCTGGAGTTTGGCGGTTTCCTACGAGCAGTACTTC. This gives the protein CAWSLAVSYEQYF. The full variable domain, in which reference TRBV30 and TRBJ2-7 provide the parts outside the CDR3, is SQTIHQWPATLVQPVGSPLSLECTVEGTSNPNLYWYRQAAGRGLQLLFYSVGIGQISSEVPQNLSASRPQDRQFILSSKKLLLSDSGFYLCAWSLAVSYEQYFGPGTRLTVT.

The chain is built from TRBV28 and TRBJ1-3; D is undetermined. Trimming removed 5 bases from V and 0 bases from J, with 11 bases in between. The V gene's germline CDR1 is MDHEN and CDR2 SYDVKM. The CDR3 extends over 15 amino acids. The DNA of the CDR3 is TGTGCCAGCAGTATATTGGGGAGCTCTGGAAACACCATATATTTT. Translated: CASSILGSSGNTIYF. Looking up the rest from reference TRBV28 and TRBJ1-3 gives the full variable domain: DVKVTQSSRYLVKRTGEKVFLECVQDMDHENMFWYRQDPGLGLRLIYFSYDVKMKEKGDIPEGYSVSREKKERFSLILESASTNQTSMYLCASSILGSSGNTIYFGEGSWLTVV.

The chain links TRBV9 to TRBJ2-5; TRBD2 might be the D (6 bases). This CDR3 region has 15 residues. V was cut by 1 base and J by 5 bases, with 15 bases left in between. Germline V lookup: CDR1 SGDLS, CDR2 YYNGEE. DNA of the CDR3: TGTGCCAGCAGCGTAATGGAGGGCCGGTGGGAGACCCAGTACTTC. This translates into CASSVMEGRWETQYF.

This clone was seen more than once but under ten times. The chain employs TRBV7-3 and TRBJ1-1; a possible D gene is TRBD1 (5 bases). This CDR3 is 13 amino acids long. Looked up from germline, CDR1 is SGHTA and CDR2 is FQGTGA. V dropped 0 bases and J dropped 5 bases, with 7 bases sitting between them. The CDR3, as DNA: TGTGCCAGCAGCTTAACGGGGGGGACTGAAGCTTTCTTT. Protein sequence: CASSLTGGTEAFF.

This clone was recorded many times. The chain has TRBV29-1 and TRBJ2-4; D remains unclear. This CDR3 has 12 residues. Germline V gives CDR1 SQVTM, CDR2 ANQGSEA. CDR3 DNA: TGCAGTGCTGGCAAAACCAAAAACATTCAGTACTTC. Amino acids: CSAGKTKNIQYF.

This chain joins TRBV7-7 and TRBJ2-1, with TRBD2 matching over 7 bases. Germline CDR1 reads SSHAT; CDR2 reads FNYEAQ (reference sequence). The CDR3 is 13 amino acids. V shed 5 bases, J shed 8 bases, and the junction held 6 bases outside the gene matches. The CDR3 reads CASSQGLVHEQFF. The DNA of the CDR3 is TGTGCCAGCAGCCAAGGACTAGTCCATGAGCAGTTCTTC.

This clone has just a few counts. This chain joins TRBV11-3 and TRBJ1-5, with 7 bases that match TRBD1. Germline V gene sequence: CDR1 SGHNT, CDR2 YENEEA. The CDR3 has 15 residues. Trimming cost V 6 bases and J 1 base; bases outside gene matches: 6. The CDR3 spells CASRRQGWSNQPQHF. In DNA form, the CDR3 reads TGTGCCAGCAGACGACAGGGTTGGAGCAATCAGCCCCAGCATTTT. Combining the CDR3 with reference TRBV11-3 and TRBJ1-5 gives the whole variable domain EAGVVQSPRYKIIEKKQPVAFWCNPISGHNTLYWYLQNLGQGPELLIRYENEEAVDDSQLPKDRFSAERLKGVDSTLKIQPAELGDSAVYLCASRRQGWSNQPQHFGDGTRLSIL.

The CDR3: CASSESRVEQPQHF. CDR3 bases: TGTGCCAGCAGTGAATCCAGGGTCGAGCAGCCCCAGCATTTT. The V call is TRBV2, the J call TRBJ1-5, with TRBD1 as a possible D gene (5 bases). From germline, CDR1 is SNHLY and CDR2 FYNNEI. Trimming removed 2 bases at V and 7 bases at J, with 12 bases between. The CDR3 runs 14 residues.

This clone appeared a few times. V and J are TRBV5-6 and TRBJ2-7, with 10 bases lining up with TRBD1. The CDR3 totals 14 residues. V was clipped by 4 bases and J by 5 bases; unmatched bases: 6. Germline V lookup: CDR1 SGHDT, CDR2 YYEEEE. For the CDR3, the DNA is TGTGCCAGCAGCCTCCGGGACAGGGGAAACGAGCAGTACTTC. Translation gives CASSLRDRGNEQYF. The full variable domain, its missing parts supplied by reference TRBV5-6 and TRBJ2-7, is DAGVTQSPTHLIKTRGQQVTLRCSPKSGHDTVSWYQQALGQGPQFIFQYYEEEERQRGNFPDRFSGHQFPNYSSELNVNALLLGDSALYLCASSLRDRGNEQYFGPGTRLTVT.

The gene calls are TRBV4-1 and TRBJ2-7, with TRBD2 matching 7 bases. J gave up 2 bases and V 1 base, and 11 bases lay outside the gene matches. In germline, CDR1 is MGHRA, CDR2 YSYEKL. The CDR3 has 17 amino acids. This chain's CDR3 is CASSQAVAGVITYEQYF. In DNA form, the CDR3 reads TGCGCCAGCAGCCAAGCGGTGGCGGGAGTGATAACCTACGAGCAGTACTTC.

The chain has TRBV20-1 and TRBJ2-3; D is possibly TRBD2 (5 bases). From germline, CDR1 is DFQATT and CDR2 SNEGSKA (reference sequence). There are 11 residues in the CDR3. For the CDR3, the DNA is TGCCGAGCGGTTAGCACAGATACGCAGTATTTT. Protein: CRAVSTDTQYF.

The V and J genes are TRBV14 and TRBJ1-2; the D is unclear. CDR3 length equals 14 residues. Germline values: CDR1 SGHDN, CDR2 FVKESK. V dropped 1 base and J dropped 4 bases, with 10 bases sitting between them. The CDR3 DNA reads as TGTGCCAGCAGCCAAGCGGGGAGTGCCTATGGCTACACCTTC. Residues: CASSQAGSAYGYTF.

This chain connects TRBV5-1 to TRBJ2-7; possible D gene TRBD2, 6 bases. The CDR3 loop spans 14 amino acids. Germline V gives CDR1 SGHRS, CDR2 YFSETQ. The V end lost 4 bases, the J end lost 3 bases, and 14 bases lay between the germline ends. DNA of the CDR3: TGCGCCAGCAGCCCGGCGGGGAGGAACTACGAGCAGTACTTC. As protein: CASSPAGRNYEQYF.

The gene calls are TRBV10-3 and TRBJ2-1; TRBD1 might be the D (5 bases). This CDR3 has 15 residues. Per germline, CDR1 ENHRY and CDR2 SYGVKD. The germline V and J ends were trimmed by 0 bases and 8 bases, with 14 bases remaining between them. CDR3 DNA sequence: TGTGCCATCAGTGAGTCGAGCAGGGAAGGGCATGAGCAGTTCTTC. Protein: CAISESSREGHEQFF.

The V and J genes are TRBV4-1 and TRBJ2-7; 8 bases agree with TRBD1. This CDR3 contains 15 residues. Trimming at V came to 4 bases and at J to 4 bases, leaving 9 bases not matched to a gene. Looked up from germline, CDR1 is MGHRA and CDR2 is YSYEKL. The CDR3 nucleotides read TGCGCCAGCAGCCGCCAGACCAGGGGGCCATACGAGCAGTACTTC. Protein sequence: CASSRQTRGPYEQYF.

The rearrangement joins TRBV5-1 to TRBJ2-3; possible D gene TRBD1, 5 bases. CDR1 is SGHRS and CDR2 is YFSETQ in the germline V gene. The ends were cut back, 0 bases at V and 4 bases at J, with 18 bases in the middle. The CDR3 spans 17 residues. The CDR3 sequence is CASSLEGVLRNSDTQYF. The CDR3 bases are TGCGCCAGCAGCTTGGAAGGGGTCTTACGCAACTCAGATACGCAGTATTTT.

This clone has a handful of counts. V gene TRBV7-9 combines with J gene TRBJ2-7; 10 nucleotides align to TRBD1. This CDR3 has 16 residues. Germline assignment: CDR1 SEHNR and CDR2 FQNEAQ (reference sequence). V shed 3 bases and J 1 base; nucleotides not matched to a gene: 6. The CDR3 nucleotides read TGTGCCAGCAGCTTCCCAGGACAGGGGGTATCCTACGAGCAGTACTTC. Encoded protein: CASSFPGQGVSYEQYF.

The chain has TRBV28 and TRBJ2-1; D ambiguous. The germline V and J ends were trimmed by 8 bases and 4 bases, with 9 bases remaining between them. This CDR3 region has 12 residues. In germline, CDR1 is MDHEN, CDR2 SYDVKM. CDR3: CASLEQYNEQFF. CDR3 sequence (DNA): TGTGCCAGCCTGGAGCAGTACAATGAGCAGTTCTTC.